Below are 10 T cell receptor beta chains sequenced from a single sample in a study of shared clonotypes between healthy human individuals. Using immunoSEQ multiplex PCR, the repertoire was profiled, and TCRdb retains in-frame clones only, with some absent. The sample lists around 1.6 million clones, 98% occurring once. The sample was naive CD4+ T cells sorted from blood. Sample subset: CD45RA+ positively selected. These receptors came from a man aged 25 to 45 in good health.

The chain links TRBV27 to TRBJ2-1; 8 nucleotides align to TRBD1. Trimming at V came to 2 bases and at J to 1 base, leaving 10 bases not matched to a gene. The germline CDR1 and CDR2 sequences are MNHEY and SMNVEV (reference sequence). The CDR3 has 18 residues. CDR3 bases: TGTGCCAGCAGTTTAAATGGGTTCCGACAGGGGTCCTACAATGAGCAGTTCTTC. Translation: CASSLNGFRQGSYNEQFF.

The chain employs TRBV6-5 and TRBJ1-2; 9 nucleotides line up with TRBD1. CDR3 length: 15 residues. J lost 5 bases, V lost 4 bases, and 8 bases had no gene match. CDR1 and CDR2 (germline): MNHEY, SVGAGI. DNA of the CDR3: TGTGCCAGCAGTTCCACCGGGACAGGGTTTTATGGCTACACCTTC. It yields the protein CASSSTGTGFYGYTF.

CDR3 DNA sequence: TGTGCCATCAAGGGACAGCCTAACTACGAGCAGTACTTC. It specifies CAIKGQPNYEQYF. This chain joins TRBV10-3 and TRBJ2-7; the match to TRBD1 covers 7 bases. V was clipped by 7 bases and J by 3 bases; unmatched bases: 6. The germline V gene encodes CDR1 ENHRY and CDR2 SYGVKD. This CDR3 is built from 13 residues.

This chain links TRBV11-2 with TRBJ2-1; TRBD2 matches at 9 bases. The germline CDR1 and CDR2 sequences are SGHAT and FQNNGV. Unmatched junction bases numbered 6, after V lost 5 bases and J lost 4 bases. This CDR3 region has 15 residues. CDR3 coding DNA: TGTGCCAGCAGCCTTAGCGGGGGAATTTACAATGAGCAGTTCTTC. Translated: CASSLSGGIYNEQFF.

The rearrangement joins TRBV18 to TRBJ2-7; 16 bases map to TRBD2. The trim removed 3 bases at V and 6 bases at J, leaving 14 bases unmatched. This CDR3 has 19 residues. Germline V gene data show CDR1 as KGHSH and CDR2 as LQKENI. The CDR3 nucleotides read TGTGCCAGCTCACCTCCAGGGACTAGCGGGAGGGCCGGCGAGCGCGAGCAGTACTTC. This translates into CASSPPGTSGRAGEREQYF.

This sequence joins TRBV15 and TRBJ1-1, with 7 bases lining up with TRBD1. The CDR3 has 12 amino acids. Germline values: CDR1 LNHNV, CDR2 YYDKDF (reference sequence). Trimming removed 5 bases from V and 7 bases from J; junction bases left unmatched: 4. CDR3 sequence reads: CATSPGQLEAFF. The CDR3, as DNA: TGTGCCACCAGCCCGGGACAGCTTGAAGCTTTCTTT.

The chain has TRBV19 and TRBJ1-2; no clear D. Trimming removed 7 bases from V and 2 bases from J, with 5 bases in between. Germline CDR1 LNHDA, CDR2 SQIVND (reference sequence). The CDR3 is 11 residues long. CDR3 sequence: CASMENYGYTF. In DNA form, the CDR3 reads TGTGCCAGTATGGAGAACTATGGCTACACCTTC.

This sequence joins TRBV11-2 and TRBJ2-5, with 7 bases that match TRBD1. This CDR3 is 14 amino acids long. The germline CDR1 and CDR2 sequences are SGHAT and FQNNGV. V was pared by 3 bases and J by 2 bases, with 3 bases of the junction left unmatched. CDR3 in DNA: TGTGCCAGCAGCTTCCAGGGGGTACAAGAGACCCAGTACTTC. This encodes CASSFQGVQETQYF.

The rearrangement joins TRBV7-9 to TRBJ1-2; D may be TRBD1 (5 bases). CDR1 SEHNR and CDR2 FQNEAQ come from the germline V gene (reference sequence). The V end was cut by 4 bases, the J end by 1 base, with 13 bases between. The CDR3 is 15 residues long. CDR3 sequence (DNA): TGTGCCAGCAGCTCAGCCGGGGCTTATAACTATGGCTACACCTTC. It translates to CASSSAGAYNYGYTF.

V gene TRBV5-6 combines with J gene TRBJ1-5; D remains ambiguous. Trimming left V 2 bases short and J 1 base short, with 13 bases between. From germline, CDR1 is SGHDT and CDR2 YYEEEE. The CDR3 loop spans 16 amino acids. This chain's CDR3 is CASSLSRGNSNQPQHF. The CDR3, as DNA: TGTGCCAGCAGCTTAAGTCGAGGTAACAGCAATCAGCCCCAGCATTTT.